This TCR beta chain was profiled in a study of blood T cell repertoires in COVID-19. About the study: From the United States, Italy and Spain came samples of acute and convalescent COVID-19.

The assay was immunoSEQ multiplex PCR, and TCRdb's table has in-frame clones only and misses some. The table lists some 490,000 clones, 75% to 90% of them singletons. V was cut by 2 bases and J by 5 bases, with 10 bases left in between. The CDR3 consists of 14 residues. Germline V CDR1 and CDR2: LNHDA, SQIVND (reference sequence). Sequencing used PBMCs or T cells enriched from blood (not recorded which). The clonotype originates from an older woman who had recovered from COVID-19. The gene calls are TRBV19 and TRBJ1-5; no definite D call. CDR3 sequence: CASSIPGFDQPQHF. CDR3 DNA sequence: TGTGCCAGTAGTATACCCGGGTTCGATCAGCCCCAGCATTTT.